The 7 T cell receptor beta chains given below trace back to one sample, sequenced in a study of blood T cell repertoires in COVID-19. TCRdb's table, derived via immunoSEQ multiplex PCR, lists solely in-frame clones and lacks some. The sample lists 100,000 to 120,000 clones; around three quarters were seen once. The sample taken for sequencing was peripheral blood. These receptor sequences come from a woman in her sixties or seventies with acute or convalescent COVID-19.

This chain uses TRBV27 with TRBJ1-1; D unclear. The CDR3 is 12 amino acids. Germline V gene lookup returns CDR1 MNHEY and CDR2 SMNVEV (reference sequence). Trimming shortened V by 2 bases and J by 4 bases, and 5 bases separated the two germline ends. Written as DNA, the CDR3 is TGTGCCAGCAGTTTAGAGGGCACTGAAGCTTTCTTT. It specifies CASSLEGTEAFF.

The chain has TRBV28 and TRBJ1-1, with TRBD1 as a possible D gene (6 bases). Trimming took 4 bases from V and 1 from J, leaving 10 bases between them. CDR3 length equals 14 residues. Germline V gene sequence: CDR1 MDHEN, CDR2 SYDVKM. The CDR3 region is CASSSGQPNTEAFF. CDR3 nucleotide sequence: TGTGCCAGCAGTTCCGGACAGCCGAACACTGAAGCTTTCTTT.

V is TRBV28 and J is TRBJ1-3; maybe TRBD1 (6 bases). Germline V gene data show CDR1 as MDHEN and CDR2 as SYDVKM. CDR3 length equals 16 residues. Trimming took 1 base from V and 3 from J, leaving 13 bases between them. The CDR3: CASSLYGRGLGNTIYF. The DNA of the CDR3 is TGTGCCAGCAGTTTATACGGCAGGGGTCTTGGAAACACCATATATTTT.

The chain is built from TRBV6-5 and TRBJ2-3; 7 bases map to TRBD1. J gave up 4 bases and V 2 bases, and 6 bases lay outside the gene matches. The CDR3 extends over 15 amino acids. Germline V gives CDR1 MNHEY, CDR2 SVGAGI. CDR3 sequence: CASSYGHRGADTQYF. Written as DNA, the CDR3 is TGTGCCAGCAGTTACGGTCACAGGGGTGCAGATACGCAGTATTTT.

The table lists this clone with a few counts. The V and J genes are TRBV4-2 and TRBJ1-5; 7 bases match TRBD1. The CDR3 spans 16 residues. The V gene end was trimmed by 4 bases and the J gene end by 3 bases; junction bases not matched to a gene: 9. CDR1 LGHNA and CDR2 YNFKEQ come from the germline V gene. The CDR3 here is CASSRDPGQFNQPQHF. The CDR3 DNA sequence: TGTGCCAGCAGCCGAGACCCGGGACAGTTCAATCAGCCCCAGCATTTT.

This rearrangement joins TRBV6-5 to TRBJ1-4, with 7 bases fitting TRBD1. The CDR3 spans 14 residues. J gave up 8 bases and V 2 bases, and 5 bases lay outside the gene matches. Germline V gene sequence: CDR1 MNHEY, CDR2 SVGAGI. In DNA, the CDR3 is TGTGCCAGCAGTTACCGGGACAGAGGGGAAAAACTGTTTTTT. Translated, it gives CASSYRDRGEKLFF.

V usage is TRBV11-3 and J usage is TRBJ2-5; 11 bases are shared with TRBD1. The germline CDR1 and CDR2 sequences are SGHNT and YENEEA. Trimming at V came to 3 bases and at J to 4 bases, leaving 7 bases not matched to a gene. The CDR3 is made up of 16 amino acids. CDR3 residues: CASSFQGTGGRETQYF. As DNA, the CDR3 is TGTGCCAGCAGCTTCCAAGGGACAGGGGGGCGAGAGACCCAGTACTTC.